One and the same sample provided the 29 T cell receptor beta chains below, sequenced in a study of blood T cell repertoires in COVID-19. The table came from immunoSEQ multiplex PCR; TCRdb's copy has only in-frame clones and leaves some out. In the table there are 150,000 to 200,000 clones, approximately 84% of which are singletons. The sequenced material came from peripheral blood. The receptors derive from a woman over 75 with acute or convalescent COVID-19.

The chain carries TRBV7-8 and TRBJ2-7, with 7 bases lining up with TRBD2. There are 17 residues in the CDR3. V was clipped by 6 bases and J by 5 bases; unmatched bases: 19. CDR1 and CDR2 (germline): SGHVS, FQNEAQ. CDR3 nucleotides: TGTGCCAGCAGTCCCATCCCCCCCGGGACTATTCACCACGAGCAGTACTTC. It codes for CASSPIPPGTIHHEQYF.

The V and J genes are TRBV6-5 and TRBJ1-5; D possibly corresponds to TRBD1 (6 bases). V lost 4 bases and J 3 bases, leaving 13 bases between the germline ends. The CDR3 contains 15 residues. Germline values: CDR1 MNHEY, CDR2 SVGAGI. The CDR3 nucleotides read TGTGCCAGCAGTTCTAGGGGGTTGGCCAATCAGCCCCAGCATTTT. Translated: CASSSRGLANQPQHF.

V and J are TRBV30 and TRBJ2-7; TRBD1 matches at 8 bases. The CDR3 spans 14 residues. V was pared by 0 bases and J by 3 bases, with 4 bases of the junction left unmatched. Germline loops: CDR1 GTSNPN, CDR2 SVGIG (reference sequence). The CDR3 region has the DNA TGTGCCTGGAGTGTAGGACAGGGAGGCTACGAGCAGTACTTC. Protein sequence: CAWSVGQGGYEQYF.

V usage is TRBV30 and J usage is TRBJ2-3; 9 bases fit TRBD2. Germline-derived CDR1 and CDR2 are GTSNPN and SVGIG (reference sequence). V dropped 4 bases and J dropped 2; count of bases not matched to a gene: 4. This CDR3 spans 14 amino acids. The CDR3 reads CAWTAGGITDTQYF. CDR3 nucleotide sequence: TGTGCCTGGACCGCGGGAGGGATCACAGATACGCAGTATTTT. Combining the CDR3 with reference TRBV30 and TRBJ2-3 gives the whole variable domain SQTIHQWPATLVQPVGSPLSLECTVEGTSNPNLYWYRQAAGRGLQLLFYSVGIGQISSEVPQNLSASRPQDRQFILSSKKLLLSDSGFYLCAWTAGGITDTQYFGPGTRLTVL.

The rearrangement joins TRBV10-3 to TRBJ1-6, with 8 bases fitting TRBD1. Unmatched junction bases numbered 6, after V lost 6 bases and J lost 8 bases. CDR1 is ENHRY, CDR2 SYGVKD, per germline. The CDR3 spans 14 residues. CDR3 nucleotide sequence: TGTGCCATCAGCATCACGGACAGGGATTCACCCCTCCACTTT. As protein: CAISITDRDSPLHF.

The chain is built from TRBV4-1 and TRBJ1-1; TRBD1 agrees at 8 bases. This CDR3 spans 16 amino acids. Unmatched junction bases numbered 13, after V lost 0 bases and J lost 10 bases. In germline, CDR1 is MGHRA, CDR2 YSYEKL. The CDR3 nucleotides are TGCGCCAGCAGCCAAGATGAGCGGACAGGGAGCGGCGGAGCTTTCTTT. Translation: CASSQDERTGSGGAFF.

The chain couples TRBV10-1 to TRBJ1-2, with TRBD1 matching over 8 bases. Germline V CDR1 and CDR2: WNHNN, SYGVQD (reference sequence). Trimming at V came to 3 bases and at J to 5 bases, leaving 2 bases not matched to a gene. This CDR3 is 13 amino acids long. CDR3 loop: CASSETGGYGYTF. CDR3 DNA sequence: TGCGCCAGCAGTGAAACAGGGGGGTATGGCTACACCTTC.

The chain couples TRBV30 to TRBJ2-3; TRBD2 is a possible D gene (5 bases). The CDR3 length is 13 residues. Germline loops: CDR1 GTSNPN, CDR2 SVGIG (reference sequence). The germline V and J ends were trimmed by 2 bases and 4 bases, with 10 bases remaining between them. CDR3 sequence: CAWSRTRADTQYF. DNA for the CDR3: TGTGCCTGGAGTAGAACTAGAGCAGATACGCAGTATTTT.

The chain employs TRBV10-3 and TRBJ2-7; perhaps TRBD2 as D (6 bases). Looked up from germline, CDR1 is ENHRY and CDR2 is SYGVKD. Trimming took 6 bases from V and 3 from J, leaving 15 bases between them. The CDR3 has 14 residues. Here the CDR3 DNA reads TGTGCCATCAGCGAAGCCGGGACTCTCTACGAGCAGTACTTC. It translates to CAISEAGTLYEQYF.

The genes are TRBV18 and TRBJ2-7, with D hard to call. Germline values: CDR1 KGHSH, CDR2 LQKENI. The CDR3 spans 13 residues. V gave up 0 bases and J gave up 4 bases, with 7 bases separating them. CDR3 region: CASSPPTSYEQYF. CDR3 nucleotides: TGTGCCAGCTCACCACCGACTTCTTACGAGCAGTACTTC.

The chain employs TRBV27 and TRBJ1-5, with D maybe TRBD1 (5 bases). The CDR3 sequence is 13 residues long. The germline gives CDR1 MNHEY, CDR2 SMNVEV (reference sequence). The V gene lost 3 bases and the J gene lost 7 bases, with 10 bases spanning the gap. CDR3 bases: TGTGCCAGCAGTTTGTCAGGGCACCAGCCCCAGCATTTT. Amino acid sequence: CASSLSGHQPQHF.

The V call is TRBV30, the J call TRBJ2-2; D is unresolved. CDR3 size: 11 residues. CDR1 and CDR2 from the germline V gene are GTSNPN and SVGIG (reference sequence). The V gene lost 2 bases and the J gene lost 7 bases, with 5 bases spanning the gap. CDR3 protein: CAWSHGGELFF. The CDR3 coding sequence is TGTGCCTGGAGTCACGGCGGGGAGCTGTTTTTT. Full variable domain (missing parts from reference TRBV30 and TRBJ2-2): SQTIHQWPATLVQPVGSPLSLECTVEGTSNPNLYWYRQAAGRGLQLLFYSVGIGQISSEVPQNLSASRPQDRQFILSSKKLLLSDSGFYLCAWSHGGELFFGEGSRLTVL.

This rearrangement joins TRBV11-2 to TRBJ2-1, with 9 bases that match TRBD1. Germline V gives CDR1 SGHAT, CDR2 FQNNGV. V was pared by 5 bases and J by 1 base, with 6 bases of the junction left unmatched. This CDR3 region has 16 residues. This CDR3 is CASSGLQGASYNEQFF. As DNA, the CDR3 is TGTGCCAGCAGCGGATTACAGGGGGCTTCCTACAATGAGCAGTTCTTC.

Many counts were recorded for this clone. The chain joins TRBV7-8 to TRBJ2-7; TRBD2 aligns across 11 bases. Unmatched junction bases numbered 4, after V lost 4 bases and J lost 5 bases. CDR1 and CDR2 from the germline V gene are SGHVS and FQNEAQ. The CDR3 is 14 residues long. In DNA form, the CDR3 reads TGTGCCAGCAGCTCGACTAGCGGGAACCACGAGCAGTACTTC. It encodes CASSSTSGNHEQYF.

This chain connects TRBV5-4 to TRBJ2-5; TRBD1 is a possible D gene (6 bases). V was cut by 2 bases and J by 5 bases, with 10 bases left in between. This CDR3 spans 13 amino acids. The V gene's germline CDR1 is SGHNT and CDR2 YYREEE (reference sequence). The CDR3, as DNA: TGTGCCAGCAGCTTACAGGGAAGGGAGACCCAGTACTTC. It encodes CASSLQGRETQYF.

The sample holds one count of this clone. The chain combines TRBV19 with TRBJ2-5; 12 bases align to TRBD1. J gave up 1 base and V 3 bases, and 9 bases lay outside the gene matches. CDR1 and CDR2 from the germline V gene are LNHDA and SQIVND (reference sequence). CDR3 size: 18 residues. CDR3 amino acids: CASSMTGTGGAGQETQYF. CDR3 bases: TGTGCCAGTAGTATGACCGGGACAGGGGGCGCCGGCCAAGAGACCCAGTACTTC.

The table lists this clone with a few counts. The J gene is TRBJ1-2, the V gene TRBV7-9; the D gene is possibly TRBD1 (5 bases). V lost 3 bases, J lost 1 base, and 12 bases lay in between. The CDR3 is 15 residues long. Per the germline V gene, CDR1 is SEHNR and CDR2 is FQNEAQ (reference sequence). The CDR3 region has the DNA TGTGCCAGCAGCTTTTTGGGGGGGTATAACTATGGCTACACCTTC. Protein: CASSFLGGYNYGYTF.

J is TRBJ1-5 and V is TRBV11-2, with D uncertain. With 4 bases removed from V and 0 bases from J, the gap between germline ends came to 10 bases. This CDR3 region has 15 residues. Looked up from germline, CDR1 is SGHAT and CDR2 is FQNNGV. In nucleotides, the CDR3 is TGTGCCAGCAGCTCCGAGAATTATAGCAATCAGCCCCAGCATTTT. This gives the protein CASSSENYSNQPQHF. Variable domain in full (rest from reference TRBV11-2 and TRBJ1-5): EAGVAQSPRYKIIEKRQSVAFWCNPISGHATLYWYQQILGQGPKLLIQFQNNGVVDDSQLPKDRFSAERLKGVDSTLKIQPAKLEDSAVYLCASSSENYSNQPQHFGDGTRLSIL.

The chain carries TRBV6-1 and TRBJ2-2; 12 bases fit TRBD2. The CDR3 loop spans 16 amino acids. CDR1 and CDR2 from the germline V gene are MNHNS and SASEGT. V dropped 4 bases and J dropped 5; count of bases not matched to a gene: 5. CDR3 sequence: CASSAGLAGRTGELFF. The CDR3 DNA reads TGTGCCAGCAGTGCAGGACTAGCGGGAAGGACCGGGGAGCTGTTTTTT.

This chain joins TRBV3-1 (or the pseudogene TRBV3-2) and TRBJ2-1; 9 nucleotides match TRBD2. This CDR3 has 16 residues. Germline V gives CDR1 LGHDT, CDR2 YNNKEL (reference sequence). J lost 7 bases, V lost 4 bases, and 11 bases had no gene match. DNA of the CDR3: TGTGCCAGCAGCCGAGCGGTTACTAGCGGGCAGAATGAGCAGTTCTTC. Amino acid sequence: CASSRAVTSGQNEQFF.

For the CDR3, the DNA is TGCGCCAGCAGCTTGGGACAGGGGGACTATGGCTACACCTTC. Translated: CASSLGQGDYGYTF. The rearrangement uses TRBV5-1 and TRBJ1-2; TRBD1 agrees at 9 bases. Germline CDR1 reads SGHRS; CDR2 reads YFSETQ. The CDR3 extends over 14 amino acids. V was clipped by 0 bases and J by 3 bases; unmatched bases: 0.

The chain employs TRBV2 and TRBJ2-7, with 7 bases identical to TRBD1. Germline CDR1 and CDR2: SNHLY and FYNNEI. Trimming at V came to 1 base and at J to 2 bases, leaving 2 bases not matched to a gene. The CDR3 extends over 14 amino acids. Here the CDR3 reads CASSEGGQPYEQYF. CDR3 sequence (DNA): TGTGCCAGCAGTGAAGGGGGACAGCCCTACGAGCAGTACTTC.

The J gene is TRBJ1-2, the V gene TRBV7-6; 7 nucleotides line up with TRBD1. The CDR3 contains 15 residues. J was trimmed by 4 bases and V by 4 bases; bases with no gene match: 9. CDR1 and CDR2 from the germline V gene are SGHVS and FNYEAQ. CDR3 bases: TGTGCCAGCAGCTCTGAGAGGGGGCAAATCTATGGCTACACCTTC. Translation: CASSSERGQIYGYTF.

The V and J genes are TRBV7-9 and TRBJ1-1; 9 bases are a match to TRBD1. V was pared by 5 bases and J by 5 bases, with 6 bases of the junction left unmatched. Per germline, CDR1 SEHNR and CDR2 FQNEAQ (reference sequence). The CDR3 is 14 residues long. The CDR3 coding sequence is TGTGCCAGCAGCGCGGGACAGGGATTGACTGAAGCTTTCTTT. Residues: CASSAGQGLTEAFF. Full variable domain (rest looked up from reference TRBV7-9 and TRBJ1-1): DTGVSQNPRHKITKRGQNVTFRCDPISEHNRLYWYRQTLGQGPEFLTYFQNEAQLEKSRLLSDRFSAERPKGSFSTLEIQRTEQGDSAMYLCASSAGQGLTEAFFGQGTRLTVV.

This clone appeared a single time. The chain links TRBV19 to TRBJ1-1, with D possibly being TRBD1 (6 bases). Germline V gene lookup returns CDR1 LNHDA and CDR2 SQIVND (reference sequence). This CDR3 has 16 residues. Trimming removed 6 bases at V and 1 base at J, with 18 bases between. The CDR3 coding sequence is TGTGCCAGTAGGGCTTCGGACAGTAAAGGGAACACTGAAGCTTTCTTT. It yields the protein CASRASDSKGNTEAFF.

This rearrangement joins TRBV18 to TRBJ2-7, with TRBD2 matching over 7 bases. The CDR3 length is 14 residues. The trim removed 5 bases at V and 3 bases at J, leaving 7 bases unmatched. The germline V gene has CDR1 KGHSH and CDR2 LQKENI. CDR3 amino acids: CASSKRDYNYEQYF. CDR3 DNA: TGTGCCAGCTCAAAACGGGACTACAACTACGAGCAGTACTTC. Full variable domain (missing parts from reference TRBV18 and TRBJ2-7): NAGVMQNPRHLVRRRGQEARLRCSPMKGHSHVYWYRQLPEEGLKFMVYLQKENIIDESGMPKERFSAEFPKEGPSILRIQQVVRGDSAAYFCASSKRDYNYEQYFGPGTRLTVT.

The chain uses TRBV29-1 and TRBJ2-7; 13 bases are shared with TRBD2. V trimming: 6 bases; J trimming: 5 bases; junction bases outside the gene matches: 7. The CDR3 covers 14 residues. Germline V gene lookup returns CDR1 SQVTM and CDR2 ANQGSEA. In DNA form, the CDR3 reads TGCAGCGTGGTGGGACTAGCGGGATTCGACGAGCAGTACTTC. Protein product: CSVVGLAGFDEQYF.

V gene TRBV19 combines with J gene TRBJ1-2, with 9 bases identical to TRBD1. The CDR3 sequence is 14 residues long. Trimming cost V 11 bases and J 5 bases; bases outside gene matches: 12. Germline V gene lookup returns CDR1 LNHDA and CDR2 SQIVND (reference sequence). CDR3 protein: CASDPGQGHYGYTF. DNA of the CDR3: TGTGCCTCTGATCCGGGACAGGGACATTATGGCTACACCTTC. The full variable domain, its missing parts supplied by reference TRBV19 and TRBJ1-2, is DGGITQSPKYLFRKEGQNVTLSCEQNLNHDAMYWYRQDPGQGLRLIYYSQIVNDFQKGDIAEGYSVSREKKESFPLTVTSAQKNPTAFYLCASDPGQGHYGYTFGSGTRLTVV.

The gene calls are TRBV5-6 and TRBJ2-5, with a weak D call TRBD1 (5 bases). This CDR3 is 15 amino acids long. Per germline, CDR1 SGHDT and CDR2 YYEEEE. V was clipped by 4 bases and J by 0 bases, with 13 bases between them. This CDR3 reads CASSRIDSYQETQYF. The CDR3 coding sequence is TGTGCCAGCAGCCGAATAGACAGTTACCAAGAGACCCAGTACTTC.